Listed below are T cell receptor beta chains from one sample, sequenced in a study of T cell responses to AZD1222 COVID-19 vaccine. The protocol was immunoSEQ multiplex PCR, while the TCRdb copy is restricted to in-frame clones and leaves out a portion. The sample shows around 69,000 clones, 84% of them seen only once. The source material was peripheral blood, sampled on day 0 of AZD1222 vaccination. The receptors here all came from an adult in good health. Both conserved end residues are part of each CDR3. A D gene is named only where the DNA matches it firmly. The size field is filled for only some rows; it gives once, few, many or a size class.

size,V,D,J,DNA,CDR3
few,TRBV7-6,NA,TRBJ2-7,TGTGCCAGCAGCTTAGGCGGGGGCAGCTCCTACGAGCAGTACTTC,CASSLGGGSSYEQYF
NA,TRBV10-3,NA,TRBJ1-6,TGTGCCATCATGCAGTCTACCGGGAATTCACCCCTCCACTTT,CAIMQSTGNSPLHF
NA,TRBV12-3/TRBV12-4,NA,TRBJ2-1,TGTGCCAGCAGTTCCTACAATGAGCAGTTCTTC,CASSSYNEQFF
NA,TRBV20-1,TRBD2,TRBJ2-7,TGCAGTGCTAGTCTAGCGGGTTCCTACGAGCAGTACTTC,CSASLAGSYEQYF
NA,TRBV4-1,TRBD1,TRBJ1-1,TGCGCCAGCAGCCATCGGACAGGGGGCGAAGCTTTCTTT,CASSHRTGGEAFF
NA,TRBV27,NA,TRBJ2-1,TGTGCCAGCAGTTTATCCCCCGACCGAGCCCATGAGCAGTTCTTC,CASSLSPDRAHEQFF
NA,TRBV18,TRBD1,TRBJ2-7,TGTGCCAGCTCACCACGGGACAGGGTTTTTGGGCAGTACTTC,CASSPRDRVFGQYF
NA,TRBV5-1,TRBD1,TRBJ1-4,TGCGCCAGCAGCTTAGGACAGGGGGCCTCTAATGAAAAACTGTTTTTT,CASSLGQGASNEKLFF
NA,TRBV10-3,NA,TRBJ1-1,TGTGCCATCAGTGCGTTACAGGGTCGAGACACTGAAGCTTTCTTT,CAISALQGRDTEAFF
NA,TRBV19,TRBD1,TRBJ1-2,TGTGCCAGTAGTATAGATCCAGCGACAGGGCGCTATTATGGCTACACCTTC,CASSIDPATGRYYGYTF
NA,TRBV16,TRBD2,TRBJ2-3,TGTGCCAGCAGCCAATCGGACTCCGGGACTAGCGGGGGCTACTCTAGCACAGATACGCAGTATTTT,CASSQSDSGTSGGYSSTDTQYF
NA,TRBV7-9,NA,TRBJ1-2,TGTGCCAGCAGCTTGTCCAAGAGCTATGGCTACACCTTC,CASSLSKSYGYTF
NA,TRBV19,NA,TRBJ1-2,TGTGCCAGTAGTATTCTCGGGGAGTCTAACTATGGCTACACCTTC,CASSILGESNYGYTF
NA,TRBV2,NA,TRBJ2-7,TGTGCCAGCAGCCGACTGTTCACCTACGAGCAGTACTTC,CASSRLFTYEQYF
NA,TRBV5-1,NA,TRBJ1-4,TGCGCCAGCAGCCCCGGCCAGGGTGAAAAACTGTTTTTT,CASSPGQGEKLFF
NA,TRBV6-5,NA,TRBJ1-2,TGTGCCAGCAGTTACTCGACGGAGCGCTATGGCTACACCTTC,CASSYSTERYGYTF
NA,TRBV19,NA,TRBJ1-6,TGTGCCAGTAGTCGGGTAAATTCACCCCTCCACTTT,CASSRVNSPLHF
once,TRBV11-3,TRBD1,TRBJ2-1,TGTGCCAGCAGCCCGCGGGCAGGGGGCGTACTCGATGAGCAGTTCTTC,CASSPRAGGVLDEQFF
NA,TRBV5-1,TRBD1,TRBJ2-3,TGCGCCAGCAGGGAGGACAGGAGCACAGATACGCAGTATTTT,CASREDRSTDTQYF
NA,TRBV11-2,NA,TRBJ2-3,TGTGCCAGCAGCTTAAGGGGGGGTAACACAGATACGCAGTATTTT,CASSLRGGNTDTQYF
once,TRBV5-1,NA,TRBJ2-6,TGCGCCAGCAGCTTGCAGTTGGAATCCTCTGGGGCCAACGTCCTGACTTTC,CASSLQLESSGANVLTF
NA,TRBV6-6,NA,TRBJ2-7,TGTGCCAGCAGTTTACGACTAGAGGCATTCAACGAGCAGTACTTC,CASSLRLEAFNEQYF
NA,TRBV29-1,TRBD1,TRBJ2-1,TGCAGCGTAGAGGACAGGGGGCATGACAATGAGCAGTTCTTC,CSVEDRGHDNEQFF
NA,TRBV6-5,NA,TRBJ2-7,TGTGCCAGCACCCCTGAGGGATACTCCTACGAGCAGTACTTC,CASTPEGYSYEQYF
NA,TRBV9,NA,TRBJ1-6,TGTGCCAGCAGCACCGACAGTAATTCACCCCTCCACTTT,CASSTDSNSPLHF
NA,TRBV4-3,TRBD2,TRBJ2-2,TGCGCCAGCAGCCAAGATTGGGGGAGGGGCAACCTTAACACCGGGGAGCTGTTTTTT,CASSQDWGRGNLNTGELFF
NA,TRBV6-2/TRBV6-3,NA,TRBJ2-1,TGTGCCAGCAGCCCTTCCCGTATGAGGAACAATGAGCAGTTCTTC,CASSPSRMRNNEQFF
NA,TRBV12-3/TRBV12-4,NA,TRBJ1-1,TGTGCCAGCAGTGGGCAGCAGAACACTGAAGCTTTCTTT,CASSGQQNTEAFF
once,TRBV25-1,NA,TRBJ2-2,TGTGCCAGCAGCGAACGAGAATGGTCGGGGGCCGGGGAGCTGTTTTTT,CASSEREWSGAGELFF
NA,TRBV5-1,NA,TRBJ1-2,TGCGCCAGCAGCTTGGCGGGGGAGGCAGCATCTGGCTACACCTTC,CASSLAGEAASGYTF
NA,TRBV10-3,TRBD1,TRBJ1-1,TGTGCCATCAGTGACAGGACAGGGTACACTGAAGCTTTCTTT,CAISDRTGYTEAFF
NA,TRBV9,NA,TRBJ2-7,TGTGCCAGCAGCGTAGCAGCAGGGTACCTAGTTTACGAGCAGTACTTC,CASSVAAGYLVYEQYF
NA,TRBV24-1,NA,TRBJ1-4,TGTGCCACCAGTGAGAACCCGGGCGAAAAACTGTTTTTT,CATSENPGEKLFF
NA,TRBV29-1,NA,TRBJ1-4,TGCAGCGTTGTGGGGGGCGGGGAAGAAAAACTGTTTTTT,CSVVGGGEEKLFF
NA,TRBV9,TRBD1,TRBJ1-4,TGTGCCAGCAGCGGAAGACAGGGGGGCGAAAAACTGTTTTTT,CASSGRQGGEKLFF
few,TRBV5-8,NA,TRBJ1-2,TGTGCCAGCAGTCCACTTAATAACTATGGCTACACCTTC,CASSPLNNYGYTF
few,TRBV6-1,NA,TRBJ1-5,TGTGCCAGCAGTGAAGGAAGGCAGGGAAATCAGCCCCAGCATTTT,CASSEGRQGNQPQHF
NA,TRBV2,NA,TRBJ1-4,TGTGCCAGCAGTGAATTGCGGGGGACGAATGAAAAACTGTTTTTT,CASSELRGTNEKLFF
once,TRBV3-1/TRBV3-2,NA,TRBJ2-3,TGTGCCAGCAAGGCAAGGACGGGATCTAGCACAGATACGCAGTATTTT,CASKARTGSSTDTQYF
NA,TRBV7-6,NA,TRBJ1-1,TGTGCCAGCAGCTTAGCGGGGGGATCCAAAGCTTTCTTT,CASSLAGGSKAFF
NA,TRBV7-2,NA,TRBJ1-3,TGTGCCAGCAGCTCCCCCGGAATGCGGGGAAACACCATATATTTT,CASSSPGMRGNTIYF
once,TRBV5-1,TRBD2,TRBJ2-5,TGCGCCAGCAGCCTGACTAGCGGGCAAGAGACCCAGTACTTC,CASSLTSGQETQYF
NA,TRBV5-1,TRBD2,TRBJ2-3,TGCGCCAGCAGCTTGGTCGCGGGGGGCACAGATACGCAGTATTTT,CASSLVAGGTDTQYF
NA,TRBV5-4,NA,TRBJ2-1,TGTGCCAGCAGCTTCGGCCGTGGAAATGAGCAGTTCTTC,CASSFGRGNEQFF
NA,TRBV24-1,TRBD1,TRBJ1-2,TGTGCCACCAGTGACCCGGGACAGGGTAACTATGGCTACACCTTC,CATSDPGQGNYGYTF
NA,TRBV27,TRBD1,TRBJ1-2,TGTGCCAGCCAGGGGGGGGTCGATGGCTACACCTTC,CASQGGVDGYTF
NA,TRBV11-2,NA,TRBJ2-7,TGTGCCAGCAGCTTAGCCCAAGGCGAGCAGTACTTC,CASSLAQGEQYF
once,TRBV5-1,TRBD2,TRBJ2-5,TGCGCCAGCAGCTTGGAGGCTAGCGGGCAAGAGACCCAGTACTTC,CASSLEASGQETQYF
NA,TRBV11-2,NA,TRBJ2-5,TGTGCCAGCAGCTGGGCCCTAGGGGAGACCCAGTACTTC,CASSWALGETQYF
NA,TRBV7-2,NA,TRBJ1-4,TGTGCCAGCAGCTTAGGGGGTCGTACTAATGAAAAACTGTTTTTT,CASSLGGRTNEKLFF
NA,TRBV11-3,NA,TRBJ2-3,TGTGCCAGCAGCTTAGGGGGGGAGACAGATACGCAGTATTTT,CASSLGGETDTQYF
NA,TRBV6-2/TRBV6-3,TRBD1,TRBJ1-4,TGTGCCAGCAGTTACCCCGACAGGGGGCATGAAAAACTGTTTTTT,CASSYPDRGHEKLFF
NA,TRBV5-1,TRBD2,TRBJ2-6,TGCGCCAGCAGCTTTAGCGGGGTGAATTCTGGGGCCAACGTCCTGACTTTC,CASSFSGVNSGANVLTF